The next 13 T cell receptor beta chains were all read from a single sample in a study of blood T cell repertoires in COVID-19. Assay used: immunoSEQ multiplex PCR; TCRdb lists only in-frame clones, some missing. The sample shows around 250,000 clones, just over 85% of them seen only once. Sample: PBMCs or T cells enriched from blood (not recorded which). Receptor source: a man aged 18 to 35 who had recovered from COVID-19.

The chain employs TRBV10-3 and TRBJ1-1; 8 bases line up with TRBD1. Germline V gene lookup returns CDR1 ENHRY and CDR2 SYGVKD. This CDR3 has 14 residues. Trimming cost V 10 bases and J 4 bases; bases outside gene matches: 11. The CDR3 is CATADFRGLTEAFF. The CDR3 bases are TGTGCCACCGCTGACTTCAGGGGGCTCACTGAAGCTTTCTTT.

The CDR3 sequence is CASSRTGRDIQYF. In nucleotides, the CDR3 is TGTGCCAGCAGCCGGACAGGGAGGGACATTCAGTACTTC. The genes are TRBV6-5 and TRBJ2-4; D is perhaps TRBD1 (8 bases). The CDR3 is 13 residues long. Germline-derived CDR1 and CDR2 are MNHEY and SVGAGI. The V end lost 6 bases, the J end lost 8 bases, and 14 bases lay between the germline ends.

This CDR3 is CAWSAGTAYGYTF. The CDR3, as DNA: TGTGCCTGGAGTGCCGGGACAGCATATGGCTACACCTTC. The rearrangement joins TRBV30 to TRBJ1-2, with 7 bases lining up with TRBD1. V trimming: 1 base; J trimming: 5 bases; junction bases outside the gene matches: 4. The CDR3 length is 13 residues. CDR1 and CDR2 (germline): GTSNPN, SVGIG (reference sequence).

The rearrangement joins TRBV11-2 to TRBJ2-3, with D hard to call. With 0 bases removed from V and 2 bases from J, the gap between germline ends came to 6 bases. CDR1 and CDR2 (germline): SGHAT, FQNNGV. The CDR3 contains 14 residues. The CDR3 region is CASSLDPVTDTQYF. CDR3 DNA: TGTGCCAGCAGCTTAGATCCGGTCACAGATACGCAGTATTTT.

The chain employs TRBV27 and TRBJ1-6; perhaps TRBD1 as D (5 bases). The CDR3 is 15 amino acids. The germline V gene encodes CDR1 MNHEY and CDR2 SMNVEV (reference sequence). V shed 6 bases and J shed 7 bases, with 16 bases lying between them. This CDR3 is CASSRRQSGNSPLHF. The CDR3 coding sequence is TGTGCCAGCAGCCGACGACAGTCCGGGAATTCACCCCTCCACTTT.

The J gene is TRBJ2-1, the V gene TRBV5-6; 7 bases align to TRBD2. Per the germline V gene, CDR1 is SGHDT and CDR2 is YYEEEE. The CDR3 runs to 16 residues. J gave up 2 bases and V 3 bases, and 8 bases lay outside the gene matches. CDR3 residues: CASSWKGGMPYNEQFF. CDR3 coding DNA: TGTGCCAGCAGCTGGAAGGGAGGGATGCCCTACAATGAGCAGTTCTTC.

The chain uses TRBV19 and TRBJ2-1; D is unresolved. Germline CDR1 LNHDA, CDR2 SQIVND (reference sequence). This CDR3 spans 14 amino acids. The V gene lost 0 bases and the J gene lost 9 bases, with 12 bases spanning the gap. CDR3 region: CASSIDHGSIEQFF. CDR3 nucleotides: TGTGCCAGTAGTATAGATCACGGTAGCATTGAGCAGTTCTTC. The full variable domain, completed using reference TRBV19 and TRBJ2-1, is DGGITQSPKYLFRKEGQNVTLSCEQNLNHDAMYWYRQDPGQGLRLIYYSQIVNDFQKGDIAEGYSVSREKKESFPLTVTSAQKNPTAFYLCASSIDHGSIEQFFGPGTRLTVL.

The rearrangement links TRBV7-8 to TRBJ1-5; maybe TRBD1 (6 bases). The germline V gene has CDR1 SGHVS and CDR2 FQNEAQ. This CDR3 contains 16 residues. V lost 0 bases, J lost 5 bases, and 14 bases lay in between. The CDR3 region has the DNA TGTGCCAGCAGCTTAGCCGGCGGGGGGCCCGATCAGCCCCAGCATTTT. This codes for CASSLAGGGPDQPQHF.

The chain is built from TRBV19 and TRBJ1-2, with a weak D call TRBD1 (5 bases). The CDR3 totals 13 residues. Trimming removed 6 bases at V and 5 bases at J, with 13 bases between. The germline V gene has CDR1 LNHDA and CDR2 SQIVND (reference sequence). This chain's CDR3 is CASSISGWYGYTF. The CDR3 DNA sequence: TGTGCCAGTAGCATATCAGGGTGGTATGGCTACACCTTC.

This clone was seen many times. This chain joins TRBV28 and TRBJ1-2; 9 nucleotides match TRBD1. The V gene end was trimmed by 10 bases and the J gene end by 5 bases; junction bases not matched to a gene: 14. Germline values: CDR1 MDHEN, CDR2 SYDVKM. The CDR3 has 15 amino acids. The CDR3 here is CATIAPGQGLYGYTF. The CDR3 coding sequence is TGTGCCACGATCGCCCCGGGACAGGGTCTGTATGGCTACACCTTC.

The chain is built from TRBV19 and TRBJ1-1; D is unclear. The germline CDR1 and CDR2 sequences are LNHDA and SQIVND (reference sequence). With 5 bases removed from V and 7 bases from J, the gap between germline ends came to 17 bases. This CDR3 comprises 14 residues. CDR3 residues: CASSPLDREDEAFF. CDR3 coding DNA: TGTGCCAGTAGTCCGCTTGATAGGGAGGATGAAGCTTTCTTT.

The chain couples TRBV5-1 to TRBJ2-6; 9 nucleotides match TRBD1. With 9 bases clipped from V and 1 base from J, the junction kept 8 bases outside the gene matches. The CDR3 consists of 16 residues. Germline assignment: CDR1 SGHRS and CDR2 YFSETQ. CDR3 residues: CATRGTGISGANVLTF. DNA for the CDR3: TGCGCCACACGGGGGACAGGGATTTCTGGGGCCAACGTCCTGACTTTC.

The rearrangement links TRBV7-9 to TRBJ2-7; 8 bases match TRBD1. The germline gives CDR1 SEHNR, CDR2 FQNEAQ (reference sequence). V lost 5 bases and J lost 1; bases outside the gene matches: 4. The length of the CDR3 is 14 residues. CDR3 in amino acids: CASSPTGVSYEQYF. CDR3 sequence (DNA): TGTGCCAGCAGCCCGACAGGGGTTTCCTACGAGCAGTACTTC.